This T cell receptor beta chain was identified in a study of hypomethylating agent response in myelodysplastic syndrome. Overall study context: Of these patients, about six responded (complete response or hematologic improvement) and five did not. Patients with neither complete response nor hematologic improvement were classed non-responders.

This clone was counted a few times. Its antigen is still unknown. The study, taken as a whole, reports: Shared GLIPH2 clusters possibly recognizing novel MDS antigens remain unconfirmed.

The V gene's germline CDR1 is MGHDK and CDR2 SYGVNS. Between the trimmed V and J ends, which lost 5 bases and 4 bases, there was a span of 11 bases. This CDR3 has 14 residues. Two replicates of around 200 ng each gave 400 ng DNA per sample, survey resolution. Generated by immunoSEQ multiplex PCR, the TCRdb table keeps only in-frame clones and is missing some. The table includes some 5,900 clones, about 90% detected once. The sample consisted of bone marrow, taken before or after starting hypomethylating agent treatment for myelodysplastic syndrome (not recorded which). The clonotype comes from a human donor with myelodysplastic syndrome. The rearrangement uses TRBV25-1 and TRBJ1-4; possibly TRBD1 for D (6 bases). The CDR3 loop is CASSPGTSNEKLFF. The CDR3 DNA follows: TGTGCCAGCAGTCCCGGGACAAGTAATGAAAAACTGTTTTTT.